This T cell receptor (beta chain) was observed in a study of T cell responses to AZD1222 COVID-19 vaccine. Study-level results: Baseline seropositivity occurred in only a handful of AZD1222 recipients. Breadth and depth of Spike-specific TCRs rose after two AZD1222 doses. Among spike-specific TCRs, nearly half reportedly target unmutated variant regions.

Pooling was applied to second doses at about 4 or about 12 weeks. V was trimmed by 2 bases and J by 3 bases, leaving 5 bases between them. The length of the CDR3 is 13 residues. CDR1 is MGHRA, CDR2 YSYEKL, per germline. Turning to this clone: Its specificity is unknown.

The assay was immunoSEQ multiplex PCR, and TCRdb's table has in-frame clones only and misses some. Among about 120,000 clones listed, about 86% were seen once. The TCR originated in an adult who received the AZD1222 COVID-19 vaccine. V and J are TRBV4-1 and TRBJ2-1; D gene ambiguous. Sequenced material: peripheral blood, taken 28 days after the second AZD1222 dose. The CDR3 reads CASSQLYYNEQFF. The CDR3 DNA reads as TGCGCCAGCAGCCAACTATACTACAATGAGCAGTTCTTC.